The clone carrying this T cell receptor beta chain showed up just once. The V end was cut by 6 bases, the J end by 1 base, with 10 bases between. The CDR3 covers 15 residues. The germline V gene has CDR1 LNHDA and CDR2 SQIVND (reference sequence). The sample comes from a study of blood T cell repertoires in COVID-19. Turning to the study itself: Both acute and convalescent COVID-19 samples were obtained from the United States, Italy and Spain. Sources were T cells, B-cell-depleted T cells, or PBMCs; the material itself was cDNA or gDNA.

The protocol was immunoSEQ multiplex PCR, while the TCRdb copy is restricted to in-frame clones and leaves out a portion. The sample has around 350,000 clones, roughly 86% seen once. This chain connects TRBV19 to TRBJ2-6; D might be TRBD1 (5 bases). The TCR originated in a human donor in a cohort sampled during active COVID-19. Sample: peripheral blood. The CDR3 sequence is CASRRGGSGANVLTF. The CDR3 region has the DNA TGTGCCAGTAGAAGGGGCGGATCTGGGGCCAACGTCCTGACTTTC.